The 27 T cell receptor beta chains listed next were all sequenced from one sample in a study of blood T cells in healthy people across ages. For the second PCR, which ran for about 6 to 12 cycles, a sample-barcoded 5' primer and a J-beta primer mix were used. A single record per CDR3 protein comes from TCRdb applying MiXCR to the 5' RACE reads. The profile shows about 680,000 distinct CDR3 sequences, roughly 50% of them singletons. Source material: blood. The origin of the receptors is a woman aged 55-75 years in good health.

The V gene is TRBV19, the J gene TRBJ1-6; the D gene is possibly TRBD1 (5 bases). The V end lost 9 bases, the J end lost 8 bases, and 14 bases lay between the germline ends. Germline loops: CDR1 LNHDA, CDR2 SQIVND (reference sequence). The CDR3 loop spans 13 amino acids. CDR3 sequence (DNA): TGTGCCAGCTGCAGGGATCGGGATTCACCCCTCCACTTT. Translating it yields CASCRDRDSPLHF.

The rearrangement joins TRBV12-3 or TRBV12-4 to TRBJ1-2; 8 nucleotides align to TRBD1. V was pared by 3 bases and J by 4 bases, with 4 bases of the junction left unmatched. The CDR3 loop spans 14 amino acids. As DNA, the CDR3 is TGTGCCAGCAGTTTGGTGGACAGGGTCTATGGCTACACCTTC. Translated, it gives CASSLVDRVYGYTF.

The rearrangement joins TRBV30 to TRBJ2-7; 11 positions match TRBD2. V lost 3 bases and J lost 12; bases outside the gene matches: 7. This CDR3 is 12 amino acids long. Germline assignment: CDR1 GTSNPN and CDR2 SVGIG (reference sequence). The CDR3: CAWRPLAGDLYF. The DNA for the CDR3 is TGTGCCTGGAGACCACTAGCGGGAGACCTGTACTTC.

The chain joins TRBV21-1 to TRBJ1-6; the table's D call, TRBD1, has no DNA check behind it. TRBV21-1 is a pseudogene. CDR3 length: 16 residues. The CDR3 protein is CASSKCPGDHNSPLHF. In DNA form, the CDR3 reads TGTGCCAGCAGCAAATGCCCAGGGGACCATAATTCACCCCTCCACTTT.

The rearrangement uses TRBV24-1 and TRBJ2-1; 7 bases are shared with TRBD2. Germline V lookup: CDR1 KGHDR, CDR2 SFDVKD. The trim removed 10 bases at V and 4 bases at J, leaving 6 bases unmatched. This CDR3 region has 13 residues. The DNA for the CDR3 is TGTGCCACTGCGGGAGACTCGTACAATGAGCAGTTCTTC. Protein: CATAGDSYNEQFF.

The chain has TRBV7-8 and TRBJ1-1; weak D call: TRBD1 (5 bases). This CDR3 contains 14 residues. Germline V gene data show CDR1 as SGHVS and CDR2 as FQNEAQ. Trimming took off 2 bases at V and 5 bases at J, with 12 bases between the two ends. CDR3: CASSLQGVWTEAFF. CDR3 nucleotide sequence: TGTGCCAGCAGCTTACAGGGTGTTTGGACTGAAGCTTTCTTT.

This chain connects TRBV6-5 to TRBJ1-2; D is possibly TRBD1 (6 bases). Germline CDR1 reads MNHEY; CDR2 reads SVGAGI. This CDR3 is built from 14 residues. V was shortened by 0 bases and J by 4 bases, with 9 bases between the two germline ends. The CDR3 spells CASSYSRGPYGYTF. CDR3 coding DNA: TGTGCCAGCAGTTACTCGCGGGGGCCCTATGGCTACACCTTC.

The genes are TRBV20-1 and TRBJ2-7; 9 positions match TRBD1. This CDR3 spans 12 amino acids. Germline CDR1 reads DFQATT; CDR2 reads SNEGSKA (reference sequence). The trim removed 7 bases at V and 6 bases at J, leaving 7 bases unmatched. CDR3 sequence reads: CSGGQGRSEQYF. The CDR3 region has the DNA TGCAGTGGGGGACAGGGTCGGAGCGAGCAGTACTTC.

The count of this clonotype is one. The chain is built from TRBV6-2 or TRBV6-3 and TRBJ2-4, with D perhaps TRBD1 (8 bases). The CDR3 spans 14 residues. V was shortened by 7 bases and J by 12 bases, with 22 bases between the two germline ends. Looked up from germline, CDR1 is MNHEY and CDR2 is SVGEGT. As DNA, the CDR3 is TGTGCCAGCAACCATCCGACAGGGGACTACGATCAGTACTTC. Translated: CASNHPTGDYDQYF.

The chain links TRBV12-3 or TRBV12-4 to TRBJ2-1; perhaps D is TRBD1 or TRBD2 (5 bases each). This CDR3 is 15 amino acids long. Trimming stripped 4 bases from V and 3 bases from J, with 13 bases between. CDR3 DNA sequence: TGTGCCAGCAGTTGGATTTTGGGGGACTACAATGAGCAGTTCTTC. Its translation is CASSWILGDYNEQFF.

This clonotype occurred once. The rearrangement joins TRBV20-1 to TRBJ2-7; D might be TRBD1 or TRBD2, each matching 5 bases. V was trimmed by 2 bases and J by 7 bases, leaving 21 bases between them. CDR1 and CDR2 from the germline V gene are DFQATT and SNEGSKA (reference sequence). CDR3 length: 15 residues. This chain's CDR3 is CSARMGSGGGNEQYF. The CDR3 coding sequence is TGCAGTGCTAGAATGGGGAGCGGTGGGGGAAATGAGCAGTACTTC.

In this sample, this clonotype turned up once. V usage is TRBV5-1 and J usage is TRBJ2-1, with a tentative D call TRBD2 (7 bases). Trimming cost V 0 bases and J 2 bases, with 12 bases left between them. This CDR3 comprises 16 residues. Germline CDR1 SGHRS, CDR2 YFSETQ. The CDR3 bases are TGCGCCAGCAGCTTGGGGGGGGGCATCGCCTACAATGAGCAGTTCTTC. Protein: CASSLGGGIAYNEQFF.

V is TRBV7-2 and J is TRBJ2-1; D not resolved. Trimming cost V 6 bases and J 0 bases, with 15 bases left between them. This CDR3 has 16 residues. From germline, CDR1 is SGHTA and CDR2 FQGNSA. The CDR3 is CASSLGPSGSYNEQFF. The CDR3 nucleotides are TGTGCCAGCAGTTTGGGCCCCTCAGGCTCCTACAATGAGCAGTTCTTC.

The gene calls are TRBV20-1 and TRBJ1-5; D is ambiguous. V gave up 0 bases and J gave up 2 bases, with 8 bases separating them. There are 14 residues in the CDR3. CDR1 and CDR2 (germline): DFQATT, SNEGSKA (reference sequence). The CDR3 reads CSARERQGNQPQHF. CDR3 nucleotides: TGCAGTGCTAGAGAGCGGCAGGGCAATCAGCCCCAGCATTTT.

About this clonotype: One base away lies a much larger clone, so this may be a sequencing read error. The rearrangement uses TRBV28 and TRBJ2-5, with D maybe TRBD2 (5 bases). The CDR3 is 14 residues long. Germline CDR1 reads MDHEN; CDR2 reads SYDVKM. The V and J ends lost 6 bases and 3 bases respectively, with 14 bases between them. The CDR3 loop is CASRAVEREETQYF. The CDR3 nucleotides are TGTGCCAGCAGAGCGGTAGAGCGCGAAGAGACCCAGTACTTC. Drawing the rest from reference TRBV28 and TRBJ2-5, the complete variable domain is DVKVTQSSRYLVKRTGEKVFLECVQDMDHENMFWYRQDPGLGLRLIYFSYDVKMKEKGDIPEGYSVSREKKERFSLILESASTNQTSMYLCASRAVEREETQYFGPGTRLLVL.

As DNA, the CDR3 is TGTGCCAGCAGCTTTGGCCAAAGACAAGAGACCCAGTACTTC. This gives the protein CASSFGQRQETQYF. The genes are TRBV5-4 and TRBJ2-5; D ambiguous. The CDR3 extends over 14 amino acids. Germline CDR1 reads SGHNT; CDR2 reads YYREEE (reference sequence). V lost 2 bases and J 2 bases, leaving 10 bases between the germline ends.

This clonotype has a handful of counts. The V call is TRBV3-1, the J call TRBJ1-4, with 8 positions matching TRBD1. The junction had 9 bases not matched to a gene; V was cut back by 4 bases and J by 8 bases. There are 15 residues in the CDR3. Per the germline V gene, CDR1 is LGHDT and CDR2 is YNNKEL (reference sequence). The CDR3 reads CASSLRTGRGEKLFF. CDR3 nucleotide sequence: TGTGCCAGCAGCCTCAGGACAGGGCGAGGCGAAAAACTGTTTTTT.

The rearrangement links TRBV5-5 to TRBJ2-7, with a possible D match to TRBD2 (5 bases). Germline loops: CDR1 SGHKS, CDR2 YYEKEE (reference sequence). V was cut by 7 bases and J by 2 bases, with 10 bases left in between. The CDR3 is made up of 12 amino acids. DNA for the CDR3: TGTGCCAGCCGAGGGATCACCTACGAGCAGTACTTC. It translates to CASRGITYEQYF. Together with reference TRBV5-5 and TRBJ2-7, the CDR3 gives the full variable domain: DAGVTQSPTHLIKTRGQQVTLRCSPISGHKSVSWYQQVLGQGPQFIFQYYEKEERGRGNFPDRFSARQFPNYSSELNVNALLLGDSALYLCASRGITYEQYFGPGTRLTVT.

The gene calls are TRBV6-6 and TRBJ2-3; unclear D gene. This CDR3 is 14 amino acids long. Trimming stripped 2 bases from V and 6 bases from J, with 12 bases between. Germline values: CDR1 MNHNY, CDR2 SVGAGI (reference sequence). CDR3 sequence: CASSYGVDGDTQYF. CDR3 nucleotide sequence: TGTGCCAGCAGTTACGGAGTCGATGGGGATACGCAGTATTTT.

This clonotype was seen more than once but under ten times. The chain recombines TRBV3-1 with TRBJ1-1, with D unresolved. Germline CDR1 is LGHDT and CDR2 is YNNKEL (reference sequence). V lost 1 base and J 3 bases, leaving 18 bases between the germline ends. There are 17 residues in the CDR3. CDR3 DNA: TGTGCCAGCAGCCAAGTTAGGGTAATCCGGAGGGACACTGAAGCTTTCTTT. Translation gives CASSQVRVIRRDTEAFF.

The V call is TRBV25-1, the J call TRBJ2-5, with 10 bases aligning to TRBD1. Germline CDR1 MGHDK, CDR2 SYGVNS. V gave up 6 bases and J gave up 11 bases; unmatched junction bases: 12. The CDR3 is 14 amino acids. The CDR3 region has the DNA TGTGCCAGCAGACGGGACAGGGGTTTCGGTGAGCAGTACTTC. It specifies CASRRDRGFGEQYF.

This clonotype showed up many times. The chain employs TRBV25-1 and TRBJ2-5, with D hard to call. Germline CDR1 is MGHDK and CDR2 is SYGVNS. Trimming took 2 bases from V and 3 from J, leaving 10 bases between them. The CDR3 length is 14 residues. The CDR3 protein is CASSEKLEKETQYF. CDR3 DNA sequence: TGTGCCAGCAGTGAAAAATTAGAGAAAGAGACCCAGTACTTC. Supplemented by reference TRBV25-1 and TRBJ2-5, the full variable domain reads EADIYQTPRYLVIGTGKKITLECSQTMGHDKMYWYQQDPGMELHLIHYSYGVNSTEKGDLSSESTVSRIRTEHFPLTLESARPSHTSQYLCASSEKLEKETQYFGPGTRLLVL.

In this sample, this clonotype turned up a few times. The V gene is TRBV7-9, the J gene TRBJ1-6; D might be TRBD1 (6 bases). The CDR3 loop spans 17 amino acids. From germline, CDR1 is SEHNR and CDR2 FQNEAQ (reference sequence). V gave up 4 bases and J gave up 0 bases, with 13 bases separating them. Here the CDR3 reads CASSSGAASSYNSPLHF. DNA of the CDR3: TGTGCCAGCAGCTCAGGGGCAGCGAGCTCCTATAATTCACCCCTCCACTTT.

The chain has TRBV20-1 and TRBJ1-3; TRBD1 agrees at 7 bases. The CDR3 has 13 amino acids. The V and J ends lost 6 bases and 4 bases, in that order; junction bases with no gene match: 6. CDR1 DFQATT and CDR2 SNEGSKA come from the germline V gene (reference sequence). The CDR3 nucleotides are TGCAGTGCCAGGGGGGGAGTGGGAAACACCATATATTTT. This translates into CSARGGVGNTIYF.

The chain recombines TRBV30 with TRBJ1-1, with 10 bases lining up with TRBD1. CDR1 GTSNPN and CDR2 SVGIG come from the germline V gene (reference sequence). The CDR3 is made up of 14 amino acids. Trimming removed 6 bases from V and 5 bases from J; junction bases left unmatched: 9. The CDR3 region is CACHLDRGETEAFF. The CDR3, as DNA: TGTGCCTGCCACCTGGACAGGGGGGAGACTGAAGCTTTCTTT.

The chain employs TRBV5-6 and TRBJ2-1, with D perhaps matching TRBD1 (5 bases). Germline-derived CDR1 and CDR2 are SGHDT and YYEEEE. The CDR3 contains 12 residues. The V gene lost 2 bases and the J gene lost 10 bases, with 10 bases spanning the gap. The CDR3 loop is CASSLGVEEQFF. The CDR3 DNA reads as TGTGCCAGCAGCTTAGGGGTCGAAGAGCAGTTCTTC.

This chain joins TRBV14 and TRBJ2-4; unclear D gene. The J call may be mistaken, given a closer DNA end match to TRBJ2-5. Germline V CDR1 and CDR2: SGHDN, FVKESK. This CDR3 region has 13 residues. The CDR3 region is CASSRLIRETQYF. Here the CDR3 DNA reads TGTGCCAGCAGCCGGTTAATCCGAGAGACCCAGTACTTC.